This T cell receptor (beta chain) came from a study of shared clonotypes between healthy human individuals. All participating donors were Caucasian adults from Nashville, Tennessee. Using immunoSEQ multiplex PCR, the repertoire was profiled, and TCRdb retains in-frame clones only, with some absent. This table holds just over 2,000,000 clones, roughly 95% found once. V was clipped by 0 bases and J by 8 bases; unmatched bases: 6. CDR1 and CDR2 (germline): ENHRY, SYGVKD. This CDR3 contains 14 residues. The sequenced sample was naive CD4+ T cells sorted from blood. Sample subset: CD45RA+ positively selected. The clonotype originates from a young man in good health. The V and J genes are TRBV10-3 and TRBJ1-2, with 7 nucleotides matching TRBD1. CDR3 sequence reads: CAISESGQQNGYTF. The CDR3 coding sequence is TGTGCCATCAGTGAGTCGGGACAGCAGAACGGCTACACCTTC.